This T cell receptor beta chain was identified during a study of OX40 agonist ivuxolimab in advanced cancers. Study-wide context: Clinicians treated patients with ivuxolimab, an agonistic anti-OX40 (CD134) antibody. Regarding the study as a whole: On average, CD8+ T cells showed a greater number of expanded clones than CD4+. Doses of 0.1 to 3.0 mg/kg were accompanied by clonal expansion of CD4+ and CD8+ blood T cells by week 6.

Germline V gene lookup returns CDR1 GTSNPN and CDR2 SVGIG (reference sequence). The V segment lost 5 bases and the J segment 6 bases; nucleotides outside the gene matches: 9. This CDR3 has 13 residues. TCRdb keeps only in-frame clones here, not all; method: immunoSEQ multiplex PCR. The sample carries approximately 50,000 clones, approximately 88% recorded once. To note about this clone: Its specificity is unknown.

Sampled blood was obtained at baseline, cycle 4 day 1, and cycle 7 day 1. This TCR was recovered from an adult with an advanced solid tumor such as melanoma, head and neck, liver or kidney cancer. This sample comprised CD4+ or CD8+ T cells sorted from blood, obtained in a trial of the OX40 agonist ivuxolimab. J is TRBJ1-1 and V is TRBV30, with TRBD1 matching 7 bases. The CDR3 reads CAWLDRQLSEAFF. DNA of the CDR3: TGTGCCTGGTTGGACAGGCAGTTGTCTGAAGCTTTCTTT.